The 17 T cell receptor beta chains reported below all come from one sample, sequenced in a study of regulatory T cells in long-lasting Graves disease. Indicated time point: persistent/refractory GD, antithyroid drugs over 5 years with positive TRAb. Generation of the TCR library employed RNA extracted from PBMCs. In building TCR beta libraries, iRepertoire HTBI primers were used together with Arm-PCR of CDR3 regions. TCRdb re-called the multiplex PCR reads with MiXCR, one entry per CDR3 protein. The sample has roughly 500,000 distinct CDR3 sequences, around 20% seen once; the top ten hold 7.8%. The sample was peripheral blood mononuclear cells (PBMCs), taken when the disease was refractory, from a patient treated with antithyroid drugs. These receptors were taken from a female donor with Graves disease.

This clonotype occurred many times. The rearrangement links TRBV12-3 or TRBV12-4 to TRBJ1-2; the D gene is possibly TRBD1 (5 bases). This CDR3 region has 14 residues. Trimming cost V 5 bases and J 6 bases, with 16 bases left between them. CDR3 coding DNA: TGTGCCAGCAGTCCGGGACGCAATGTAGATGGCTACACCTTC. It specifies CASSPGRNVDGYTF.

This clonotype was counted a few times. The rearrangement joins TRBV7-9 to TRBJ1-1, with D possibly being TRBD1 (5 bases). V gave up 5 bases and J gave up 3 bases, with 13 bases separating them. This CDR3 has 14 amino acids. Germline assignment: CDR1 SEHNR and CDR2 FQNEAQ (reference sequence). Written as DNA, the CDR3 is TGTGCCAGCAGCAGTATCGCGGGGGACACTGAAGCTTTCTTT. Protein: CASSSIAGDTEAFF.

In this sample, this clonotype turned up a few times. The V call is TRBV19, the J call TRBJ2-7; 10 bases are a match to TRBD1. This CDR3 has 15 amino acids. Trimming at V came to 5 bases and at J to 4 bases, leaving 8 bases not matched to a gene. Germline V gives CDR1 LNHDA, CDR2 SQIVND (reference sequence). The CDR3 bases are TGTGCCAGTAGTCCAGGGACAGGGGTTTGGTACGAGCAGTACTTC. It encodes CASSPGTGVWYEQYF.

As concerns this clonotype: Without the conserved terminal phenylalanine or tryptophan, this CDR3 likely stems from a read error. CDR3 sequence: CSATDRNYGYTL. CDR3 DNA sequence: TGCAGTGCTACGGACAGGAACTATGGCTACACCCTC. The chain combines TRBV20-1 with TRBJ1-2; TRBD1 matches at 7 bases. CDR1 is DFQATT and CDR2 is SNEGSKA in the germline V gene (reference sequence). This CDR3 is built from 12 residues. J gave up 2 bases and V 4 bases, and 1 base lay outside the gene matches.

This clonotype was seen at least ten times. V gene TRBV2 combines with J gene TRBJ2-5; weak D call: TRBD1 (6 bases). The V gene lost 2 bases and the J gene lost 1 base, with 8 bases spanning the gap. The CDR3 sequence is 14 residues long. CDR1 and CDR2 from the germline V gene are SNHLY and FYNNEI. The CDR3 sequence: CASSETGFQETQYF. The CDR3 DNA sequence: TGTGCCAGCAGTGAAACAGGGTTCCAAGAGACCCAGTACTTC.

This clonotype was recorded a few times. This rearrangement joins TRBV7-2 to TRBJ1-2; unclear D gene. V was clipped by 7 bases and J by 8 bases, with 17 bases between them. Germline CDR1 is SGHTA and CDR2 is FQGNSA. The CDR3 sequence is 13 residues long. The CDR3 sequence: CASTSHRARGYTF. In DNA form, the CDR3 reads TGTGCCAGCACCAGCCACCGGGCTCGGGGCTACACCTTC.

The chain employs TRBV19 and TRBJ2-7; 9 nucleotides line up with TRBD1. The trim removed 4 bases at V and 0 bases at J, leaving 4 bases unmatched. The germline V gene has CDR1 LNHDA and CDR2 SQIVND (reference sequence). This CDR3 is built from 15 residues. The chain's CDR3 is CASSTGTGISYEQYF. CDR3 coding DNA: TGTGCCAGTAGTACCGGGACAGGGATCTCCTACGAGCAGTACTTC.

This clonotype appeared a few times. This chain links TRBV9 with TRBJ2-7; 9 nucleotides align to TRBD2. Germline CDR1 and CDR2: SGDLS and YYNGEE. The V segment lost 0 bases and the J segment 2 bases; nucleotides outside the gene matches: 3. There are 15 residues in the CDR3. The DNA for the CDR3 is TGTGCCAGCAGCGTAGCGACTAGCGGTACCTACGAGCAGTACTTC. As protein: CASSVATSGTYEQYF.

There are many counts of this clonotype. The chain joins TRBV6-1 to TRBJ1-1, with a tentative D call TRBD1 (6 bases). Germline values: CDR1 MNHNS, CDR2 SASEGT. V lost 9 bases to trimming and J lost 2 bases, with 13 bases between them. This CDR3 has 13 amino acids. The CDR3 DNA reads TGTGCCAGTAACAGGGTAGGAAACACTGAAGCTTTCTTT. Translating it yields CASNRVGNTEAFF.

In this sample, this clonotype turned up many times. V is TRBV6-1 and J is TRBJ1-1, with D unclear. V lost 1 base, J lost 5 bases, and 5 bases lay in between. Germline V CDR1 and CDR2: MNHNS, SASEGT. The CDR3 totals 12 residues. CDR3 sequence reads: CASSEVRTEAFF. In DNA form, the CDR3 reads TGTGCCAGCAGTGAAGTACGGACTGAAGCTTTCTTT.

The chain is built from TRBV14 and TRBJ2-7; TRBD1 matches at 9 bases. The V segment lost 1 base and the J segment 0 bases; nucleotides outside the gene matches: 10. Germline assignment: CDR1 SGHDN and CDR2 FVKESK. CDR3 length: 18 residues. The CDR3 loop is CASSQVAYGTGSSYEQYF. CDR3 sequence (DNA): TGTGCCAGCAGCCAAGTAGCGTACGGGACAGGGAGCTCCTACGAGCAGTACTTC. Full variable domain (remainder filled in from reference TRBV14 and TRBJ2-7): EAGVTQFPSHSVIEKGQTVTLRCDPISGHDNLYWYRRVMGKEIKFLLHFVKESKQDESGMPNNRFLAERTGGTYSTLKVQPAELEDSGVYFCASSQVAYGTGSSYEQYFGPGTRLTVT.

On this clonotype itself: The junction does not match germline at one end; this may be a read error. The chain joins TRBV28 to TRBJ1-1; D call uncertain. The CDR3 totals 13 residues. Germline V gene data show CDR1 as MDHEN and CDR2 as SYDVKM. CDR3 nucleotide sequence: TGTGCCGGCAGACGGCTCCAGAACACTGAAGCTTTCTTT. Amino acid sequence: CAGRRLQNTEAFF.

This clonotype was seen a few times. This chain joins TRBV30 and TRBJ2-7, with D perhaps matching TRBD1 (6 bases). The CDR3 extends over 13 amino acids. Trimming removed 0 bases at V and 1 base at J, with 7 bases between. The germline V gene encodes CDR1 GTSNPN and CDR2 SVGIG (reference sequence). CDR3 DNA sequence: TGTGCCTGGAGTGTAGGGACATCCTACGAGCAGTACTTC. The encoded protein is CAWSVGTSYEQYF.

This clonotype was seen many times. The V call is TRBV28, the J call TRBJ2-7; TRBD1 might be the D (5 bases). CDR3 size: 14 residues. Germline V gene lookup returns CDR1 MDHEN and CDR2 SYDVKM. Trimming took 8 bases from V and 6 from J, leaving 20 bases between them. The DNA for the CDR3 is TGTGCCAGCTCAGCAACCCAGGGAACGGGCGAGCAGTACTTC. As protein: CASSATQGTGEQYF.

This clonotype occurred many times. V usage is TRBV9 and J usage is TRBJ1-2, with TRBD1 matching 7 bases. Per germline, CDR1 SGDLS and CDR2 YYNGEE. V lost 4 bases to trimming and J lost 4 bases; unmatched junction nucleotides: 7. The CDR3 contains 14 residues. DNA for the CDR3: TGTGCCAGCAGCACAGCCGGACAGGCCTATGGCTACACCTTC. Translating it yields CASSTAGQAYGYTF.

The chain recombines TRBV20-1 with TRBJ2-7; 12 nucleotides align to TRBD2. Germline CDR1 is DFQATT and CDR2 is SNEGSKA (reference sequence). The CDR3 covers 17 residues. The V segment lost 6 bases and the J segment 5 bases; nucleotides outside the gene matches: 17. CDR3 bases: TGCAGTGCCCAGACTAGCGGGAGTGTCTTTTCTGCGGACGAGCAGTACTTC. Translating gives CSAQTSGSVFSADEQYF.

This clonotype was seen at least ten times. V is TRBV6-1 and J is TRBJ2-7, with 8 bases that match TRBD1. The length of the CDR3 is 13 residues. With 7 bases clipped from V and 5 bases from J, the junction kept 7 bases outside the gene matches. Per the germline V gene, CDR1 is MNHNS and CDR2 is SASEGT. The CDR3 DNA sequence: TGTGCCAGCACTAAGGACAGGGCCCACGAGCAGTACTTC. This sequence encodes CASTKDRAHEQYF.